These 24 T cell receptor beta chains were sequenced from one sample in a study of Graves' ophthalmopathy and Graves' hyperthyroidism. RNA transcripts served as template for amplifying TCR beta CDR3 sequences. First-round RT-PCR employed HTBI primers, with a second-round multiplex PCR after it. MiXCR, run by TCRdb on the multiplex PCR reads, gives a single entry per CDR3 protein. This repertoire shows about 620,000 distinct CDR3 sequences, 20% to 25% found once; its top ten account for 7.1%. Sequenced: peripheral blood. These receptors were collected from a woman under 30 with stable Graves' hyperthyroidism. Some clones in this sample may be carry-over from other donors' samples.

This clonotype occurred many times. The chain employs TRBV29-1 and TRBJ1-1; D may be TRBD1 (6 bases). The CDR3 length is 16 residues. V lost 4 bases and J 1 base, leaving 19 bases between the germline ends. CDR1 and CDR2 from the germline V gene are SQVTM and ANQGSEA. The CDR3 spells CSVVGGQGLPNTEAFF. CDR3 coding DNA: TGCAGCGTTGTAGGTGGGCAGGGGTTGCCGAACACTGAAGCTTTCTTT.

Ten or more counts support this clonotype. The chain recombines TRBV5-1 with TRBJ1-2, with 7 bases aligning to TRBD1. The V gene end was trimmed by 0 bases and the J gene end by 8 bases; junction bases not matched to a gene: 10. Germline V gene sequence: CDR1 SGHRS, CDR2 YFSETQ. CDR3 length equals 15 residues. CDR3 loop: CASSLEPGGSNGYTF. The CDR3 DNA reads as TGCGCCAGCAGCTTGGAGCCAGGGGGGTCGAACGGCTACACCTTC.

The chain links TRBV11-2 to TRBJ2-7; 11 bases are shared with TRBD2. Unmatched junction bases numbered 11, after V lost 3 bases and J lost 1 base. The CDR3 runs 18 residues. Germline CDR1 reads SGHAT; CDR2 reads FQNNGV. CDR3 DNA sequence: TGTGCCAGCAGCTTGGGTCTAGCGGGGGGCGGAATATCCTACGAGCAGTACTTC. Amino acids: CASSLGLAGGGISYEQYF.

In the case of this clonotype: At one end the junction does not follow the germline gene, possibly because of a read error. The chain carries TRBV7-3 and TRBJ2-4, with TRBD2 as a possible D gene (5 bases). Germline-derived CDR1 and CDR2 are SGHTA and FQGTGA. The CDR3 has 15 amino acids. This CDR3 reads CASSLTGNANNIQYF. Here the CDR3 DNA reads TGTGCCAGCAGCTTAACCGGGAATGCCAACAACATTCAGTACTTC.

This clonotype was observed many times. This may arise from a read error, as a much more abundant clone is one base away. The chain combines TRBV12-3 or TRBV12-4 with TRBJ1-6; 10 nucleotides line up with TRBD1. The CDR3 contains 17 residues. CDR3 sequence (DNA): TGTGCCAGCAGTTTTTATCTCTGGGACAGGGGCAGGTCACACCTCCACTTT. Translation: CASSFYLWDRGRSHLHF.

In its sample, this clonotype was seen many times. This chain connects TRBV5-1 to TRBJ1-2, with D perhaps TRBD1 (5 bases). V was cut by 1 base and J by 0 bases, with 13 bases left in between. Germline V gene data show CDR1 as SGHRS and CDR2 as YFSETQ. The CDR3 contains 16 residues. The CDR3 coding sequence is TGCGCCAGCAGCTTGAATCCAGGGTTATCTAACTATGGCTACACCTTC. Residues: CASSLNPGLSNYGYTF.

This clonotype was seen many times. J is TRBJ2-7 and V is TRBV6-1; no clear D. V lost 2 bases, J lost 2 bases, and 13 bases lay in between. This CDR3 is built from 15 residues. Germline V gives CDR1 MNHNS, CDR2 SASEGT. This CDR3 is CASSESTASAYEQYF. The CDR3 region has the DNA TGTGCCAGCAGTGAATCCACCGCTTCCGCCTACGAGCAGTACTTC.

This clonotype was detected many times. The V and J genes are TRBV29-1 and TRBJ2-6; D not resolved. Germline V gene lookup returns CDR1 SQVTM and CDR2 ANQGSEA. Trimming removed 3 bases at V and 1 base at J, with 4 bases between. The CDR3 loop spans 13 amino acids. CDR3 sequence: CSVDQSGANVLTF. In DNA, the CDR3 is TGCAGCGTTGATCAATCTGGGGCCAACGTCCTGACTTTC.

V is TRBV29-1 and J is TRBJ1-1, with D unresolved. Germline values: CDR1 SQVTM, CDR2 ANQGSEA. The ends were cut back, 4 bases at V and 6 bases at J, with 9 bases in the middle. The CDR3 is 11 amino acids. The CDR3 nucleotides read TGCAGCGTTGGGAGAAAAGCTGAAGCTTTCTTT. Amino acid sequence: CSVGRKAEAFF. The whole variable domain, filled in from reference TRBV29-1 and TRBJ1-1, reads SAVISQKPSRDICQRGTSLTIQCQVDSQVTMMFWYRQQPGQSLTLIATANQGSEATYESGFVIDKFPISRPNLTFSTLTVSNMSPEDSSIYLCSVGRKAEAFFGQGTRLTVV.

The V call is TRBV6-1, the J call TRBJ2-7; the D gene is possibly TRBD1 (5 bases). This CDR3 is built from 14 residues. V lost 10 bases, J lost 0 bases, and 16 bases lay in between. Germline CDR1 and CDR2: MNHNS and SASEGT. CDR3 in amino acids: CATQGRGFSYEQYF. Written as DNA, the CDR3 is TGTGCCACCCAGGGAAGGGGTTTCTCCTACGAGCAGTACTTC.

This clonotype was recorded only once. The junction shows a germline mismatch at one end, possibly a read error. This sequence joins TRBV7-9 and TRBJ1-1; TRBD1 aligns across 7 bases. The length of the CDR3 is 15 residues. Germline V lookup: CDR1 SEHNR, CDR2 FQNEAQ (reference sequence). The CDR3 DNA reads TGTGCCAACAGCTTCCGGGACAGCATGAACACTGAAGCTTTCTTT. Translated, it gives CANSFRDSMNTEAFF.

The V gene is TRBV28, the J gene TRBJ2-7, with a possible D match to TRBD1 (5 bases). In germline, CDR1 is MDHEN, CDR2 SYDVKM. The CDR3 length is 12 residues. V lost 8 bases to trimming and J lost 3 bases, with 11 bases between them. In DNA form, the CDR3 reads TGTGCCAGCCAGGGTCAGTTCTACGAGCAGTACTTC. Translation: CASQGQFYEQYF.

This chain links TRBV7-2 with TRBJ2-2, with D tentatively TRBD1 or TRBD2 (5 bases each). V lost 0 bases to trimming and J lost 7 bases, with 12 bases between them. Germline lookup yields CDR1 SGHTA and CDR2 FQGNSA. The CDR3 extends over 15 amino acids. The CDR3 DNA follows: TGTGCCAGCAGCTTAGCGGGGGTGGCGGTCGGGGAGCTGTTTTTT. This translates into CASSLAGVAVGELFF.

The J gene is TRBJ2-5, the V gene TRBV11-2; 10 positions match TRBD2. CDR3 length: 18 amino acids. CDR1 and CDR2 (germline): SGHAT, FQNNGV. The J segment lost 2 bases and the V segment lost 2 bases, leaving 11 bases of the junction unmatched. The CDR3 bases are TGTGCCAGCAGCTTATTGGTTAGCGGGGGGCCGGGTCAAGAGACCCAGTACTTC. This gives the protein CASSLLVSGGPGQETQYF.

The genes are TRBV30 and TRBJ2-7; no definite D call. Per germline, CDR1 GTSNPN and CDR2 SVGIG (reference sequence). The CDR3 extends over 13 amino acids. V was cut by 0 bases and J by 6 bases, with 12 bases left in between. CDR3 nucleotide sequence: TGTGCCTGGAGTGTTAGTGATTACCGCGAGCAGTACTTC. Translated: CAWSVSDYREQYF.

In this sample, this clonotype turned up many times. The chain couples TRBV11-1 to TRBJ2-7; 9 nucleotides align to TRBD1. CDR3 length: 16 amino acids. The ends lost 5 bases at V and 0 bases at J; junction bases unmatched: 8. CDR1 and CDR2 (germline): SGHAT, FQDESV (reference sequence). The CDR3 nucleotides are TGTGCCAGCAGCCTAGGCTGGGGACAGGGCTCCTACGAGCAGTACTTC. Translating it yields CASSLGWGQGSYEQYF.

V is TRBV9 and J is TRBJ2-7; D gene uncertain. CDR1 is SGDLS, CDR2 YYNGEE, per germline. Trimming cost V 0 bases and J 8 bases, with 12 bases left between them. The CDR3 runs to 13 residues. CDR3 bases: TGTGCCAGCAGCGTAGCGAGTGGTACGAAGCAGTACTTC. This sequence encodes CASSVASGTKQYF.

This clonotype has at least ten counts. Here the CDR3 reads CASSPGYSNQPQHF. DNA of the CDR3: TGTGCCAGCAGTCCGGGTTATAGCAATCAGCCCCAGCATTTT. The chain employs TRBV18 and TRBJ1-5; D not certain. Between the trimmed V and J ends, which lost 8 bases and 0 bases, there was a span of 11 bases. CDR3 size: 14 residues. CDR1 and CDR2 (germline): KGHSH, LQKENI. Full variable domain (remainder filled in from reference TRBV18 and TRBJ1-5): NAGVMQNPRHLVRRRGQEARLRCSPMKGHSHVYWYRQLPEEGLKFMVYLQKENIIDESGMPKERFSAEFPKEGPSILRIQQVVRGDSAAYFCASSPGYSNQPQHFGDGTRLSIL.

This clonotype was observed many times. The chain has TRBV12-3 or TRBV12-4 and TRBJ1-1; TRBD1 aligns across 9 bases. V gave up 5 bases and J gave up 10 bases; unmatched junction bases: 14. The CDR3 contains 15 residues. Here the CDR3 DNA reads TGTGCCAGCAGTATACGAACCGGGACAGGGACTTTAGCTTTCTTT. Translation gives CASSIRTGTGTLAFF.

This clonotype was recorded at least ten times. The chain is built from TRBV19 and TRBJ1-5; 10 bases line up with TRBD1. V trimming: 5 bases; J trimming: 4 bases; junction bases outside the gene matches: 5. Germline CDR1 is LNHDA and CDR2 is SQIVND (reference sequence). This CDR3 has 15 residues. Here the CDR3 reads CASSLRQGANQPQHF. CDR3 DNA sequence: TGTGCCAGTAGTTTAAGACAGGGGGCGAATCAGCCCCAGCATTTT. The full variable domain, its missing parts supplied by reference TRBV19 and TRBJ1-5, is DGGITQSPKYLFRKEGQNVTLSCEQNLNHDAMYWYRQDPGQGLRLIYYSQIVNDFQKGDIAEGYSVSREKKESFPLTVTSAQKNPTAFYLCASSLRQGANQPQHFGDGTRLSIL.

There are many counts of this clonotype. The chain couples TRBV7-2 to TRBJ1-5, with D uncertain. CDR3 length equals 15 residues. From germline, CDR1 is SGHTA and CDR2 FQGNSA. V dropped 5 bases and J dropped 5 bases, with 16 bases sitting between them. In DNA, the CDR3 is TGTGCCAGCAGCGTGTCTTGGGGAGCCGATCAGCCCCAGCATTTT. This translates into CASSVSWGADQPQHF.

The chain employs TRBV11-1 and TRBJ2-2; 7 bases align to TRBD2. The length of the CDR3 is 17 residues. Germline CDR1 reads SGHAT; CDR2 reads FQDESV (reference sequence). Trimming removed 0 bases from V and 4 bases from J; junction bases left unmatched: 8. CDR3 loop: CASSLARSGIGTGELFF. CDR3 DNA: TGTGCCAGCAGCTTAGCACGGAGCGGGATAGGCACCGGGGAGCTGTTTTTT.

The sample holds many counts of this clonotype. This chain connects TRBV20-1 to TRBJ2-3; D is unresolved. The V gene lost 1 base and the J gene lost 5 bases, with 7 bases spanning the gap. CDR1 is DFQATT, CDR2 SNEGSKA, per germline (reference sequence). The CDR3 spans 12 residues. CDR3 loop: CSARGSGDTQYF. For the CDR3, the DNA is TGCAGTGCTAGAGGGTCGGGAGATACGCAGTATTTT.

The chain joins TRBV28 to TRBJ1-5, with TRBD1 as a possible D gene (6 bases). Germline assignment: CDR1 MDHEN and CDR2 SYDVKM. Trimming removed 6 bases at V and 0 bases at J, with 12 bases between. This CDR3 spans 15 amino acids. The CDR3: CASRIRGYSNQPQHF. In nucleotides, the CDR3 is TGTGCCAGCAGGATCAGGGGCTATAGCAATCAGCCCCAGCATTTT.